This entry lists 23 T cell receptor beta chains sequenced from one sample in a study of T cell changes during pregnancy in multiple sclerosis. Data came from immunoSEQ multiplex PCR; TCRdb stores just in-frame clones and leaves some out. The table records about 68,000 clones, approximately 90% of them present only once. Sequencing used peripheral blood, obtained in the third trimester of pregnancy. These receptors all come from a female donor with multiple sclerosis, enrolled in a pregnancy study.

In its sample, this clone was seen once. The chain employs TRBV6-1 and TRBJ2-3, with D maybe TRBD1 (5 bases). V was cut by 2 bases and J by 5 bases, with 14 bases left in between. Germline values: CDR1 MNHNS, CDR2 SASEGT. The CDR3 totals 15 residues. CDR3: CASSEFHLRGDTQYF. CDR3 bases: TGTGCCAGCAGTGAATTTCATCTTAGGGGAGATACGCAGTATTTT.

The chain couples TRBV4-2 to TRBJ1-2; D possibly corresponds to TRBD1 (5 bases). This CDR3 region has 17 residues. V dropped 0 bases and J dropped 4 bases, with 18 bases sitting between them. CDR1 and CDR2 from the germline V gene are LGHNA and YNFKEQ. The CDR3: CASSQDRPRGDRYGYTF. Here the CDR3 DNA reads TGTGCCAGCAGCCAAGATCGACCGCGGGGGGATCGCTATGGCTACACCTTC.

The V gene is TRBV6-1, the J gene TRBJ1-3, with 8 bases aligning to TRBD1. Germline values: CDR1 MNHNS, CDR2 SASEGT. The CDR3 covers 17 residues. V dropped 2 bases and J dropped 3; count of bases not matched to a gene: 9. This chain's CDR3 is CASSELLTGGGGNTIYF. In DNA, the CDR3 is TGTGCCAGCAGTGAACTTTTAACAGGGGGTGGTGGAAACACCATATATTTT.

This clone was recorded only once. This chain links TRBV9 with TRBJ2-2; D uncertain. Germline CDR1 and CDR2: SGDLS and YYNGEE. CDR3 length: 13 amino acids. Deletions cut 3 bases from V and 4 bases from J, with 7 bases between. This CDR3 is CASSATGTGELFF. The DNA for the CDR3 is TGTGCCAGCAGCGCAACGGGCACCGGGGAGCTGTTTTTT.

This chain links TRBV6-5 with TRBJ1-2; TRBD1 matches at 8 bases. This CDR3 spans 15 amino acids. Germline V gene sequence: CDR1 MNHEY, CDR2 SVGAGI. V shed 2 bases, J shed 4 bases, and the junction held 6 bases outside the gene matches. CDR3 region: CASSYATGAIYGYTF. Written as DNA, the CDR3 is TGTGCCAGCAGTTACGCGACAGGGGCGATCTATGGCTACACCTTC.

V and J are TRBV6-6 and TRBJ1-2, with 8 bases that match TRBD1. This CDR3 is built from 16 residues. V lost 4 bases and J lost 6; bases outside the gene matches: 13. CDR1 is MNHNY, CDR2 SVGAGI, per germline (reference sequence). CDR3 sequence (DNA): TGTGCCAGCAGTTCGCCACAGGGGGATTCAGAGGATGGCTACACCTTC. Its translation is CASSSPQGDSEDGYTF.

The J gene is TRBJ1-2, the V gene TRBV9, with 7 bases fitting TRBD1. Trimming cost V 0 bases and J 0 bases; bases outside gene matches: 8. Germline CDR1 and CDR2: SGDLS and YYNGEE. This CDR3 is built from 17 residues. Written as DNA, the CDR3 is TGTGCCAGCAGCGTAGCACGGGACAGAATAACTAACTATGGCTACACCTTC. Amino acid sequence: CASSVARDRITNYGYTF. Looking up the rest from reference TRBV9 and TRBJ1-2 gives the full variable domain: DSGVTQTPKHLITATGQRVTLRCSPRSGDLSVYWYQQSLDQGLQFLIQYYNGEERAKGNILERFSAQQFPDLHSELNLSSLELGDSALYFCASSVARDRITNYGYTFGSGTRLTVV.

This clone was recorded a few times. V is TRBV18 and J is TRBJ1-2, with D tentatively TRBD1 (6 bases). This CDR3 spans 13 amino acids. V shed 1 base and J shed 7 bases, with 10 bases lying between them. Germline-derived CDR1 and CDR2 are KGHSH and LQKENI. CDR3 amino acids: CASSPLSQGGYTF. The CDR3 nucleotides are TGTGCCAGCTCACCACTGTCACAGGGTGGCTACACCTTC.

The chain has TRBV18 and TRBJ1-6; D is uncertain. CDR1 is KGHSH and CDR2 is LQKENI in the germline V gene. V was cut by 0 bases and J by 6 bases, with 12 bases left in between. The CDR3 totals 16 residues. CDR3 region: CASSPPERSPNSPLHF. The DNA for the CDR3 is TGTGCCAGCTCACCACCTGAGCGTTCCCCTAATTCACCCCTCCACTTT.

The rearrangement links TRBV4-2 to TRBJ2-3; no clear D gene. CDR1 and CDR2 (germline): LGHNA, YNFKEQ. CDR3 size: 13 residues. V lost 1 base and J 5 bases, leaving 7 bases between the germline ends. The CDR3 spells CASSQGLVDTQYF. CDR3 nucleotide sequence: TGTGCCAGCAGCCAAGGGCTAGTAGATACGCAGTATTTT.

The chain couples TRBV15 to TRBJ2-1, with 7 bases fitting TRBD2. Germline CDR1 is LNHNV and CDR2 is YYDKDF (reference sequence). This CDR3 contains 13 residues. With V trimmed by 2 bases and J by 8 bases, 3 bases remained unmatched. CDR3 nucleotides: TGTGCCACCAGCAGACCGGGGGGAGATGAGCAGTTCTTC. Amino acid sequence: CATSRPGGDEQFF. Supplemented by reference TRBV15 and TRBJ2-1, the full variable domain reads DAMVIQNPRYQVTQFGKPVTLSCSQTLNHNVMYWYQQKSSQAPKLLFHYYDKDFNNEADTPDNFQSRRPNTSFCFLDIRSPGLGDTAMYLCATSRPGGDEQFFGPGTRLTVL.

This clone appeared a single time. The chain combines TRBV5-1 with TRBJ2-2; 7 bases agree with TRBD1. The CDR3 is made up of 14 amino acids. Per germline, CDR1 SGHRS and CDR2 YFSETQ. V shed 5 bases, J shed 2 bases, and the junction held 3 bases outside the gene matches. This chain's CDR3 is CASRRDSNTGELFF. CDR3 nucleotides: TGCGCCAGCAGACGGGACAGCAACACCGGGGAGCTGTTTTTT.

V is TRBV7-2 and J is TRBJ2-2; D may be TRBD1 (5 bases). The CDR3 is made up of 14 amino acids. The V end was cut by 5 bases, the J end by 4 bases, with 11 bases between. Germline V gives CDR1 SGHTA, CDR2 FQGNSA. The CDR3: CASSAQVGTGELFF. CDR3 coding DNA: TGTGCCAGCAGCGCACAGGTGGGCACCGGGGAGCTGTTTTTT.

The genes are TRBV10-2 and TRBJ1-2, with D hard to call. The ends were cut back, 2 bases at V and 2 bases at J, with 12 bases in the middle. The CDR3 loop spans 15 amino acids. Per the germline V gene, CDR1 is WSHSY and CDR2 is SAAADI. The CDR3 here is CASSEPFAGNYGYTF. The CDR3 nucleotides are TGCGCCAGCAGTGAGCCTTTTGCAGGAAACTATGGCTACACCTTC.

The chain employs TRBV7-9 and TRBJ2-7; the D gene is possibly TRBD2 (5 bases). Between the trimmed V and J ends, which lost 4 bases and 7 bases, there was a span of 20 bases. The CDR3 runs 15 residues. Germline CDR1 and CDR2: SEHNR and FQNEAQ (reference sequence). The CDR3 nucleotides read TGTGCCAGCAGCTCCCGCCTGATGTCTGAGGGAGAGCAGTACTTC. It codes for CASSSRLMSEGEQYF.

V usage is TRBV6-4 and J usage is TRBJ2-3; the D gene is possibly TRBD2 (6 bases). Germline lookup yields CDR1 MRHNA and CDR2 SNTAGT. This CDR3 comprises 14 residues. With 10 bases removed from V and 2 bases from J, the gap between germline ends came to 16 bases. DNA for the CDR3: TGTGCCACCAAGGAAGCGGGTTTCACAGATACGCAGTATTTT. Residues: CATKEAGFTDTQYF.

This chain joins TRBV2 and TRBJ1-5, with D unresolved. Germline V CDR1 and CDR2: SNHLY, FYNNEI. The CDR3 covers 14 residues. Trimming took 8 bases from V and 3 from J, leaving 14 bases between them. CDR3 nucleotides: TGTGCCAGCGGAGGTGAAGGCAACAATCAGCCCCAGCATTTT. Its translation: CASGGEGNNQPQHF.

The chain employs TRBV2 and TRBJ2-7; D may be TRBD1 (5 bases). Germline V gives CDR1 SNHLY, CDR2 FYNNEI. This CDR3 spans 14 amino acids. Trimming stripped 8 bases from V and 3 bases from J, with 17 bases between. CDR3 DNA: TGTGCCAGCGATAGGACAAATCCAGGCTACGAGCAGTACTTC. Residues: CASDRTNPGYEQYF. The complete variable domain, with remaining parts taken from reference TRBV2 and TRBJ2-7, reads EPEVTQTPSHQVTQMGQEVILRCVPISNHLYFYWYRQILGQKVEFLVSFYNNEISEKSEIFDDQFSVERPDGSNFTLKIRSTKLEDSAMYFCASDRTNPGYEQYFGPGTRLTVT.

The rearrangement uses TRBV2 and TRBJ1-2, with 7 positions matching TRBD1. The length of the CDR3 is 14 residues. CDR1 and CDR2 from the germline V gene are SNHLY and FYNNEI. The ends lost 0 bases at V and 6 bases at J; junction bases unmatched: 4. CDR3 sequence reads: CASSEARQGDGYTF. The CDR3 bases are TGTGCCAGCAGTGAAGCGAGACAGGGTGATGGCTACACCTTC.

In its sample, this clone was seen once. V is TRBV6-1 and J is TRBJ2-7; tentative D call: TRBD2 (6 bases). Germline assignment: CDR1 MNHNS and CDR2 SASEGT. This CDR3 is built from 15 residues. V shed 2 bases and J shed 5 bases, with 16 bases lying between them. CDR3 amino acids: CASSERSGVVNEQYF. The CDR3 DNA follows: TGTGCCAGCAGTGAAAGATCGGGAGTTGTAAACGAGCAGTACTTC.

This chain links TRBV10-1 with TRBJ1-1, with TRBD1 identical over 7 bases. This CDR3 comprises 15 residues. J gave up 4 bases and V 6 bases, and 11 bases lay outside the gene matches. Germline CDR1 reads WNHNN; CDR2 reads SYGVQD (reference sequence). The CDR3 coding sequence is TGCGCCAGCAGAGACGGACAGGAATGGAGCACTGAAGCTTTCTTT. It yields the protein CASRDGQEWSTEAFF.

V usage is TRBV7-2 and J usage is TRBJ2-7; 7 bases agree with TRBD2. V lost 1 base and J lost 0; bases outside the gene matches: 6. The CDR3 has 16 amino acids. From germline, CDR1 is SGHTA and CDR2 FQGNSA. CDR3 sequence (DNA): TGTGCCAGCAGCTTAGAGCGGGGATTAAGCTCCTACGAGCAGTACTTC. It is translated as CASSLERGLSSYEQYF.

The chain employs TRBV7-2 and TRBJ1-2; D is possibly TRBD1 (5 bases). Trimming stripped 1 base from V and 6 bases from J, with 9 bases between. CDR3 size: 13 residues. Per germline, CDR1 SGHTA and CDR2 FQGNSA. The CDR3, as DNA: TGTGCCAGCAGCTTAGATCGGGGGAATGGCTACACCTTC. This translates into CASSLDRGNGYTF.